This record looks at one TCR beta chain sequence and its context. Its antigen remains unidentified. Base qualities are missing; no much larger clone stands one base away. The entry originates in a study of T cells in tuberculosis (dated by TCRdb to 2016 to 2018). Describing the broader study: In the study, CD1B tetramers and high-throughput TCR immunosequencing were combined to characterize T cells specific for the mycobacterial lipid antigen glucose monomycolate (GMM). A South African clinical cohort compared IGRA-negative adolescents, IGRA-positive adolescents with latent tuberculosis and adults with active tuberculosis, about ten per group.

TCR libraries were generated with the immunoSEQ multiplex PCR assay, using TCR-beta and/or TCR-alpha/delta assays for each sample. The Illumina high-throughput platform was used to sequence the amplified TCR libraries. The authors' analysis ran thus. Clustering and dimensionality reduction relied on pairwise TCRdist distances among GMM-specific receptors from T cells that were either sorted ex vivo or expanded in vitro. Each clinical repertoire was scored by mean NN-distance, the average TCRdist to the nearest 10% of tetramer-positive reference sequences. To compute GEM TCR motif frequency, the fraction of unique TCRs matching known GEM sequences by V/J usage and CDR3 length was calculated. Linear discriminant analysis with leave-one-out cross-validation, implemented in scikit-learn, was used to classify active tuberculosis. TCRdb obtained this table from immuneACCESS and retained in-frame rearrangements with V and J assigned. These tables miss some clones; where compared with another copy, unresolved V genes account for less than half of the shortfall, and the remainder is unexplained. V, J and clone size are those of that table, while D and trimming were read from the DNA. In this sample the table shows around 32,000 clones, less than 95% of which occur a single time. Of the sample, under 9.5% is held by the ten largest clones.

At study entry, adolescents were screened for latent tuberculosis infection using a tuberculin skin test and the QuantiFERON-TB GOLD In-Tube IGRA. Immunosequencing was performed on unsorted cryopreserved PBMC, with 100,000 or so T cells per clinical donor covered on average. Eleven high schools in the Worcester region of the Western Cape, South Africa, served as enrollment sites for adolescents aged 12 to 18 years. Roughly ten M. tuberculosis-infected adolescents and around ten uninfected adolescents were selected, with the two groups matched for age and sex. PBMC from adolescents were isolated by density centrifugation from freshly drawn heparinized blood and then cryopreserved. As encoded in the germline V gene, CDR1 is MGHDK while CDR2 is SYGVNS. The junction shows trimming of 2 bases on V and 3 bases on J, and the gene matches do not reach 3 bases of it. The CDR3 starts with the cysteine, ends with the phenylalanine, and has 15 residues. CDR3 DNA is the only sequence kept; it has 45 bases, read in frame from the first base.

Paper-wide results and their limitations: Active tuberculosis TCR-alpha repertoires showed smaller mean NN-distances to GMM-specific TCRs than IGRA-negative controls, suggesting clonal expansion of these TCRs. A classifier using the diverse GMM-specific repertoire reached approximately 90% accuracy (AUROC around 0.91), compared with around 70% accuracy using GEM motif frequencies. Clinical samples were chosen by availability of cryopreserved specimens, and active tuberculosis cases were adults while controls were adolescents. Smaller NN-distances were partly driven by shorter CDR3-alpha lengths in active tuberculosis patients, and statistical significance was not reached for the TCR-beta difference.

Sequenced input: PBMCs. The sequence derives from a donor aged 10-30 years with latent tuberculosis or without tuberculosis infection. Rearrangement joined TRBV25-1 to TRBJ1-5; 8 bases in the middle match TRBD1. The CDR3: CASSEGDRPNQPQHF. Here is the DNA: TGTGCCAGCAGTGAAGGGGACAGGCCCAATCAGCCCCAGCATTTT. The full variable domain, completed from the reference TRBV25-1 and TRBJ1-5 proteins outside the CDR3, reads EADIYQTPRYLVIGTGKKITLECSQTMGHDKMYWYQQDPGMELHLIHYSYGVNSTEKGDLSSESTVSRIRTEHFPLTLESARPSHTSQYLCASSEGDRPNQPQHFGDGTRLSIL.